Detailed here is one T cell receptor beta chain. Germline CDR1 and CDR2: WSHSY and SAAADI. The CDR3 spans 12 residues. After removal of 6 bases from V and 4 bases from J, the junction contained 1 base not matched to a gene. The data stem from a study of technical replicates of blood from a handful of donors. The data were produced by immunoSEQ multiplex PCR, yet TCRdb's version contains in-frame clones alone and is incomplete. The repertoire holds roughly 71,000 clones, approximately 92% seen once, with approximately 0.4% in the top ten. The sample comprised T cells isolated from PBMCs. The sequence was obtained from a human donor in good health. The chain has TRBV10-2 and TRBJ2-3; 7 bases align to TRBD2. The CDR3 loop is CASRGLADTQYF. The CDR3 bases are TGCGCCAGCAGAGGACTAGCAGATACGCAGTATTTT.